This T cell receptor beta chain comes out of a study of T-cell reconstitution after alpha-beta-depleted transplantation in children. As it was prepared, the TCRbeta library received unique molecular identifiers. TCRdb processed the PCR reads anew with MiXCR; each CDR3 protein has one entry. This sample has 150,000 to 250,000 distinct CDR3 sequences, with more than 14% found just once. Of note for this clonotype: With a much larger clone just one base away, this may be a read error.

Trimming at V came to 8 bases and at J to 12 bases, leaving 10 bases not matched to a gene. The CDR3 contains 13 residues. Germline V gene data show CDR1 as MNHEY and CDR2 as SMNVEV (reference sequence). Sequenced material: PBMCs from the stem cell graft donor, taken from the stem cell graft. The clonotype originates from a human donor who donated a stem cell graft to a child with acute lymphoblastic leukemia. V and J are TRBV27 and TRBJ2-7; 13 nucleotides agree with TRBD2. CDR3: CASPGLAGPRPYF. The DNA for the CDR3 is TGTGCCAGCCCGGGACTAGCGGGGCCTCGACCGTACTTC.